The table lists the clone carrying this T cell receptor (beta chain) with a few counts. The data belong to a study of T cell repertoires in cytomegalovirus infection. This CDR3 comprises 13 residues. Trimming cost V 2 bases and J 3 bases, with 7 bases left between them. Germline CDR1 reads MNHEY; CDR2 reads SVGAGI. MiXCR was run by TCRdb on the reads, yielding one entry per CDR3 protein. Of 150,000 to 200,000 distinct CDR3 sequences in the sample, roughly 20% were seen once. V and J are TRBV6-5 and TRBJ1-1; D unresolved. The sample comprised PBMCs. The clonotype comes from a human donor in good health (CMV status not recorded). Some clones in this sample may be carry-over from other donors' samples. The CDR3 DNA is TGTGCCAGCAGTTACGAAAGGGACACTGAAGCTTTCTTT. As protein: CASSYERDTEAFF.